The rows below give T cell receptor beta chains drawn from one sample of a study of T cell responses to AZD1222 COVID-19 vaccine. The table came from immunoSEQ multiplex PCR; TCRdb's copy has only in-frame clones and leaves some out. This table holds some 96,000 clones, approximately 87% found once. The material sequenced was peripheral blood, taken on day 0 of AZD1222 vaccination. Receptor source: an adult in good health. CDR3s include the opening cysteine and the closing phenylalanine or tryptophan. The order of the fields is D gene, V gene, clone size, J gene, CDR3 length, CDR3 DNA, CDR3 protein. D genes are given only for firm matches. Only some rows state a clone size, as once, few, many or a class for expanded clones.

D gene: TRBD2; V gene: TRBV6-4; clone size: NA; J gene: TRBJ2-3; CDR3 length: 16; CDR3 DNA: TGTGCCAGCAGTGACTCTGGCGGGAGCGGCACAGATACGCAGTATTTT; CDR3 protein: CASSDSGGSGTDTQYF
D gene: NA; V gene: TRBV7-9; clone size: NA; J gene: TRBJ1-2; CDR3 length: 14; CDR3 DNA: TGTGCCAGCAGCCCCATTGTCCCTAACTATGGCTACACCTTC; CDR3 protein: CASSPIVPNYGYTF
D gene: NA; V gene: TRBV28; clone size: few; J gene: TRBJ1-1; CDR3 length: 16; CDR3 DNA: TGTGCCAGCAGTTTTAATCCTACTCAATGGAACACTGAAGCTTTCTTT; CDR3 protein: CASSFNPTQWNTEAFF
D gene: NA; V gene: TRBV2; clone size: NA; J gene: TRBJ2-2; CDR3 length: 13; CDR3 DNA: TGTGCCAGCAGTGTGGCCCCCGCCGGGGAGCTGTTTTTT; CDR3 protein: CASSVAPAGELFF
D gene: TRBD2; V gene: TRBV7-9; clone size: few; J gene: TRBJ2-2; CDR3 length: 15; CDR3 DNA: TGTGCCAGCAGCACGACTAGCGGGGGGCCCGGGGAGCTGTTTTTT; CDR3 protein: CASSTTSGGPGELFF
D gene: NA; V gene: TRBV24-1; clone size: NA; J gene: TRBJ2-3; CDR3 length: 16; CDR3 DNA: TGTGCCACCAGTGAATCCGGAGGTCTGATCACGGGTACGCAGTATTTT; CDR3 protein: CATSESGGLITGTQYF
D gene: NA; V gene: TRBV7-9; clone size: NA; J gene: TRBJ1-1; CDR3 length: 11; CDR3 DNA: TGTGCCAGCAGCGCAGACACTGAAGCTTTCTTT; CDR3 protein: CASSADTEAFF
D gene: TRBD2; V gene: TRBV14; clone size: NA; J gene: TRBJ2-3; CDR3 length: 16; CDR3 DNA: TGTGCCAGCAGCCGGGGACTAGCGGGGGCTACAGATACGCAGTATTTT; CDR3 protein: CASSRGLAGATDTQYF
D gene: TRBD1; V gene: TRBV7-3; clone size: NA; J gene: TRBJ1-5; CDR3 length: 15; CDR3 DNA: TGTGCCAGCAGCCCCCAGGCCAGGGGGGCTCAGCCCCAGCATTTT; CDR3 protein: CASSPQARGAQPQHF
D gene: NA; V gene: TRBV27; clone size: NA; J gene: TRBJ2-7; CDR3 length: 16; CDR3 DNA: TGTGCCAGCAGTTCCGGATCGAAGGGCGGAGGCTACGAGCAGTACTTC; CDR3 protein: CASSSGSKGGGYEQYF
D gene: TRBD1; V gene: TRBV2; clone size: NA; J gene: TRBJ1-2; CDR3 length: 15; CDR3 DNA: TGTGCCAGCAGTGAAGCGCCCGGGACAGGGACTGGCTACACCTTC; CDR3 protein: CASSEAPGTGTGYTF
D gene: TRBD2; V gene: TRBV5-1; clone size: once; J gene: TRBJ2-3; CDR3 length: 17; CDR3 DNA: TGCGCCAGCAGCCCCATACTAGCGGGGGGGAGAACAGATACGCAGTATTTT; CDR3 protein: CASSPILAGGRTDTQYF
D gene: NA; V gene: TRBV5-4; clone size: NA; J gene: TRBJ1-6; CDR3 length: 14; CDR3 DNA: TGTGCCAGCAGCTTGGGCCAGTTTAATTCACCCCTCCACTTT; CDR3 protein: CASSLGQFNSPLHF
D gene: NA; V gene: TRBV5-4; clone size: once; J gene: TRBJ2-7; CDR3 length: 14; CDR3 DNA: TGTGCCAGCAGCTTAAACCTCGGCTCCTACGAGCAGTACTTC; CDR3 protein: CASSLNLGSYEQYF
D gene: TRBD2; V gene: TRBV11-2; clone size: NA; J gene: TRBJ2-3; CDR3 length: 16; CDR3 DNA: TGTGCCAGCAGCCCCGGGAGGTCTCAGATCACAGATACGCAGTATTTT; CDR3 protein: CASSPGRSQITDTQYF
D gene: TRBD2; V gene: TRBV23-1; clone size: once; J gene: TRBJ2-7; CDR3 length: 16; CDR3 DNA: TGCGCCAGCAGTCAATCGCTAAGCAAGCGGGGCTACGAGCAGTACTTC; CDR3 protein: CASSQSLSKRGYEQYF
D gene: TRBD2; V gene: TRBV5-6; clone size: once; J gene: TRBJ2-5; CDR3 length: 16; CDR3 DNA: TGTGCCAGCAGCTTGGCCTTGGCTAGCGGTGAAGAGACCCAGTACTTC; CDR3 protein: CASSLALASGEETQYF
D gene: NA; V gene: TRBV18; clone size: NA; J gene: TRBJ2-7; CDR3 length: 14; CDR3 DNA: TGTGCCAGCTCACATGACAGTATTCCCTACGAGCAGTACTTC; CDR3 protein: CASSHDSIPYEQYF
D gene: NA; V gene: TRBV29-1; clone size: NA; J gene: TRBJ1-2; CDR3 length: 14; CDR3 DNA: TGCAGCGTTGAAGATCGCCGCTCTAACTATGGCTACACCTTC; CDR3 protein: CSVEDRRSNYGYTF
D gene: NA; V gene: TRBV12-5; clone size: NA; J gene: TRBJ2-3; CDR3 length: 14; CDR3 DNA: TGTGCTAGTGGTTTGGACTGGTTCACAGATACGCAGTATTTT; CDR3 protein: CASGLDWFTDTQYF
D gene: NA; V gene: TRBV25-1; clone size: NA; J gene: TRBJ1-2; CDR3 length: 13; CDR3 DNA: TGTGCCAGCAGTGGGTCTTACTCCCATGGCTACACCTTC; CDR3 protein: CASSGSYSHGYTF
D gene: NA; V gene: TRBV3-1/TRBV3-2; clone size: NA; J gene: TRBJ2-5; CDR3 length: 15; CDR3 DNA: TGTGCCAGCAGCCAGGTCTTGGGGGTGGAAGAGACCCAGTACTTC; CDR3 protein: CASSQVLGVEETQYF
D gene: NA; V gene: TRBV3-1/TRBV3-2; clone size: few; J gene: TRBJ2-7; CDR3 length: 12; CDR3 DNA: TGTGCCAGCAGCCAGGCGGGGTACGAGCAGTACTTC; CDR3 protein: CASSQAGYEQYF
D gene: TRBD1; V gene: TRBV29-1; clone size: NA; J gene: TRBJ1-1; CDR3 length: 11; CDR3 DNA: TGCAGCGTACAGGGGTACACTGAAGCTTTCTTT; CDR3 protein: CSVQGYTEAFF
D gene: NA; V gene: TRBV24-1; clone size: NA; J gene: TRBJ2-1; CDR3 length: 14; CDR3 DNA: TGTGCCACCAGTGATTCTAGGGGCTACAATGAGCAGTTCTTC; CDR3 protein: CATSDSRGYNEQFF
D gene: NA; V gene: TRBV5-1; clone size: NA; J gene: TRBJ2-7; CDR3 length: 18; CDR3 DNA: TGCGCCAGCAGCTTGAACTACGGGACACCGACGAGCTCCTACGAGCAGTACTTC; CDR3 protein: CASSLNYGTPTSSYEQYF
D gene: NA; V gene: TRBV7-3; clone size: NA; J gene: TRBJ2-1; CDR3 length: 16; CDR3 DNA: TGTGCCAGCAGTCGGGATGGGCAGGGATACTACAATGAGCAGTTCTTC; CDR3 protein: CASSRDGQGYYNEQFF
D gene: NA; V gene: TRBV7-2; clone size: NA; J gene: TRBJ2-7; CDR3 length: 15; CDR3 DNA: TGTGCCAGCAGCTTAATTGGGGGTAGAATCGACGAGCAGTACTTC; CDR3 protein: CASSLIGGRIDEQYF
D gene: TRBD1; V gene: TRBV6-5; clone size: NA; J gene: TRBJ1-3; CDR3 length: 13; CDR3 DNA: TGTGCCAGTCAACAGGGGGGAGGAAACACCATATATTTT; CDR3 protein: CASQQGGGNTIYF
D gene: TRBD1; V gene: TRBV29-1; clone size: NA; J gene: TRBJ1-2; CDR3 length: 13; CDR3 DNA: TGCAGCGGCCGACAGGGGGAGGACTATGGCTACACCTTC; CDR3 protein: CSGRQGEDYGYTF
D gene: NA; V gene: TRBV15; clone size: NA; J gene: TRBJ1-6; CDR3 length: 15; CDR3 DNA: TGTGCCACCAGCAGAGACCCAGGGGATAATTCACCCCTCCACTTT; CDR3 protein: CATSRDPGDNSPLHF
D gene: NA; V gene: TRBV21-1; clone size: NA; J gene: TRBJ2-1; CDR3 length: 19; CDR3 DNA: TGTGCCAGCAGCAAAGGGCTAGCGGGGGGGGTGAGCTCCTACAATGAGCAGTTCTTC; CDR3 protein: CASSKGLAGGVSSYNEQFF
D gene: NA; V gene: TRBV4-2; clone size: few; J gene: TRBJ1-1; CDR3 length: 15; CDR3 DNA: TGTGCCAGCAGCCAAGCTCGTACTGGGGGCACTGAAGCTTTCTTT; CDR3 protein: CASSQARTGGTEAFF
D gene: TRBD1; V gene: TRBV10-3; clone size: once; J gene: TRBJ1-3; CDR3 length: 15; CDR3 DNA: TGTGCCATCAGCGGATGGGACAGGCAGGGAAACACCATATATTTT; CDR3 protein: CAISGWDRQGNTIYF
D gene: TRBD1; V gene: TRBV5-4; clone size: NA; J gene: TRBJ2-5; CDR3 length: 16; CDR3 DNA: TGTGCCAGCAGCCAAATTGACAGGGGTCCACAAGAGACCCAGTACTTC; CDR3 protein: CASSQIDRGPQETQYF
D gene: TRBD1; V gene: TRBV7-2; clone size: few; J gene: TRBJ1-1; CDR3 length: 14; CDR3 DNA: TGTGCCAGCAGCTACGGGACAGGGAGCGCTGAAGCTTTCTTT; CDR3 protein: CASSYGTGSAEAFF
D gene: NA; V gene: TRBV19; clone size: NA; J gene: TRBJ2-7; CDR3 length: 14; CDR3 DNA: TGTGCCAGTAGTCCCTCCGTCGGCGGCTACGAGCAGTACTTC; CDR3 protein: CASSPSVGGYEQYF
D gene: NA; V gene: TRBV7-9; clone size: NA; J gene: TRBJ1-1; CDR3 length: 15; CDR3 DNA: TGTGCCAGCAGCTTAGCGGGACACATGAACACTGAAGCTTTCTTT; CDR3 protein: CASSLAGHMNTEAFF
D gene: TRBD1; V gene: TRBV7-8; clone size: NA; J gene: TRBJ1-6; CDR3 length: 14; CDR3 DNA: TGTGCCAGCAGCAAGGGGACAGTAGATTCACCCCTCCACTTT; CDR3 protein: CASSKGTVDSPLHF
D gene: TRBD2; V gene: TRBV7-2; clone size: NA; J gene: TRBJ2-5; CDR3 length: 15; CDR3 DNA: TGTGCCAGCAGCTTGGGGACTAGCGGGAGGGAGACCCAGTACTTC; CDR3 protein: CASSLGTSGRETQYF
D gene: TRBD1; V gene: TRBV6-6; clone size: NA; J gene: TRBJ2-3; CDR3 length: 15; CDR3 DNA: TGTGCCAGCAGTTACGGACAGGCTAGCACAGATACGCAGTATTTT; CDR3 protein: CASSYGQASTDTQYF
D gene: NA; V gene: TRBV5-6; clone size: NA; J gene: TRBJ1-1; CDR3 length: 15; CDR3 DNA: TGTGCCAGCAGCTTGGTCAGGCGCGATGGAACTGAAGCTTTCTTT; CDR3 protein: CASSLVRRDGTEAFF
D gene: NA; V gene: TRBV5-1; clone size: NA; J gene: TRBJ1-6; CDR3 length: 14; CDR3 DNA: TGCGCCAGCAGCTTGGAAACAGGCAATTCACCCCTCCACTTT; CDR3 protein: CASSLETGNSPLHF
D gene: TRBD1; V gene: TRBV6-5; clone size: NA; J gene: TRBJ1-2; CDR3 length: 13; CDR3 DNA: TGTGCCAGCAGTTACTGGGGACAGTATGGCTACACCTTC; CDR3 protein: CASSYWGQYGYTF
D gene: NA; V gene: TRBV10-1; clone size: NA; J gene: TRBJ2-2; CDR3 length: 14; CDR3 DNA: TGCGCCAGCAGTGGGACATTGAACACCGGGGAGCTGTTTTTT; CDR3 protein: CASSGTLNTGELFF
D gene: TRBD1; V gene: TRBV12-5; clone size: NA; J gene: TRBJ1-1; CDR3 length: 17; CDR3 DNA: TGTGCTAGTGGTTCTCGGACAGGGTCATCCCTCAACACTGAAGCTTTCTTT; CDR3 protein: CASGSRTGSSLNTEAFF
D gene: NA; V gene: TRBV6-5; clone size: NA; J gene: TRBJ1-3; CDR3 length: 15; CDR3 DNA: TGTGCCAGCAGTTACCGGGGGGTCGGCGGAAACACCATATATTTT; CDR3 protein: CASSYRGVGGNTIYF
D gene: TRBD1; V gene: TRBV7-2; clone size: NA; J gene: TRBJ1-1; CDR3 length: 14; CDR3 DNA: TGTGCCAGCAGCCCAAGACAGGGTCCCACTGAAGCTTTCTTT; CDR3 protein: CASSPRQGPTEAFF
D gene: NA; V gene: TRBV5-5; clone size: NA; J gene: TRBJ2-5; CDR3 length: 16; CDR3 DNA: TGTGCCAGCAGCCCTTACGAGGCAGGCCGAGGGGAGACCCAGTACTTC; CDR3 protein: CASSPYEAGRGETQYF
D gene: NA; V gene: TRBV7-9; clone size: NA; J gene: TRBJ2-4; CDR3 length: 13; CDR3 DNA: TGTGCCAGCAGCTCGAGGGCCAAAAACATTCAGTACTTC; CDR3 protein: CASSSRAKNIQYF
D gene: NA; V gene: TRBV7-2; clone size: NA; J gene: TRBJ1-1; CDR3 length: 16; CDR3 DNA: TGTGCCAGCAGCAAAGGGTTTTTCCTTATGAACACTGAAGCTTTCTTT; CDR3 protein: CASSKGFFLMNTEAFF
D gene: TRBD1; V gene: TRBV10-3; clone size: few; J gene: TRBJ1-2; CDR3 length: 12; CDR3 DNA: TGTGCCATCAGTGAGGGAGGGGGCGGCTACACCTTC; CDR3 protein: CAISEGGGGYTF
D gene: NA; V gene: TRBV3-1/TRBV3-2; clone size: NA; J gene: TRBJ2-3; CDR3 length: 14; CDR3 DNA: TGTGCCAGCAGCGCCCAGAAACAGTCCCATACGCAGTATTTT; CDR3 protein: CASSAQKQSHTQYF
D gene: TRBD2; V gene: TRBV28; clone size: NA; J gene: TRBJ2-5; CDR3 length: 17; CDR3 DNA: TGTGCCAGCAGTTTACCCCGACTAGCGGGAGGGCGGGAGACCCAGTACTTC; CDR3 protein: CASSLPRLAGGRETQYF
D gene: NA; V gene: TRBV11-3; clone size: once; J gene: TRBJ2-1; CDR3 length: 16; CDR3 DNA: TGTGCCAGCAGCTTGCCCCCTAGCGCGCTCGGCAATGAGCAGTTCTTC; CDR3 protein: CASSLPPSALGNEQFF
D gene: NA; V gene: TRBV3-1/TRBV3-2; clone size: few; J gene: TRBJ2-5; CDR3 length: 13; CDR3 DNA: TGTGCCAGCAGCCAAGGAGTGGGGGAGACCCAGTACTTC; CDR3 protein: CASSQGVGETQYF